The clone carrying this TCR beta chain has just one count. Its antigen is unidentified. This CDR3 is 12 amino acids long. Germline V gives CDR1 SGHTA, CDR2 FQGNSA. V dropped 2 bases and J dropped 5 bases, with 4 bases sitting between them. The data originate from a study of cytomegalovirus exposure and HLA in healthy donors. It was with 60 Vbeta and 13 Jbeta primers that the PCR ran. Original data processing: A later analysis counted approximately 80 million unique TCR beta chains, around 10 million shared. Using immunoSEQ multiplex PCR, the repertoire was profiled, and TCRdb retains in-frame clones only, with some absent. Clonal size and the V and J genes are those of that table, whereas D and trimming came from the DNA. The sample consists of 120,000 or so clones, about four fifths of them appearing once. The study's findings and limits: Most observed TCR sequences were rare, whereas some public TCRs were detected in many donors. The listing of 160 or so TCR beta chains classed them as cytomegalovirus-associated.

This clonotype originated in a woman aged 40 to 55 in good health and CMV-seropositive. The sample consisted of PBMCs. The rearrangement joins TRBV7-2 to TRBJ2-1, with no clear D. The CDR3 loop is CASSLLDNEQFF. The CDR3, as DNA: TGTGCCAGCAGCTTACTCGACAATGAGCAGTTCTTC.